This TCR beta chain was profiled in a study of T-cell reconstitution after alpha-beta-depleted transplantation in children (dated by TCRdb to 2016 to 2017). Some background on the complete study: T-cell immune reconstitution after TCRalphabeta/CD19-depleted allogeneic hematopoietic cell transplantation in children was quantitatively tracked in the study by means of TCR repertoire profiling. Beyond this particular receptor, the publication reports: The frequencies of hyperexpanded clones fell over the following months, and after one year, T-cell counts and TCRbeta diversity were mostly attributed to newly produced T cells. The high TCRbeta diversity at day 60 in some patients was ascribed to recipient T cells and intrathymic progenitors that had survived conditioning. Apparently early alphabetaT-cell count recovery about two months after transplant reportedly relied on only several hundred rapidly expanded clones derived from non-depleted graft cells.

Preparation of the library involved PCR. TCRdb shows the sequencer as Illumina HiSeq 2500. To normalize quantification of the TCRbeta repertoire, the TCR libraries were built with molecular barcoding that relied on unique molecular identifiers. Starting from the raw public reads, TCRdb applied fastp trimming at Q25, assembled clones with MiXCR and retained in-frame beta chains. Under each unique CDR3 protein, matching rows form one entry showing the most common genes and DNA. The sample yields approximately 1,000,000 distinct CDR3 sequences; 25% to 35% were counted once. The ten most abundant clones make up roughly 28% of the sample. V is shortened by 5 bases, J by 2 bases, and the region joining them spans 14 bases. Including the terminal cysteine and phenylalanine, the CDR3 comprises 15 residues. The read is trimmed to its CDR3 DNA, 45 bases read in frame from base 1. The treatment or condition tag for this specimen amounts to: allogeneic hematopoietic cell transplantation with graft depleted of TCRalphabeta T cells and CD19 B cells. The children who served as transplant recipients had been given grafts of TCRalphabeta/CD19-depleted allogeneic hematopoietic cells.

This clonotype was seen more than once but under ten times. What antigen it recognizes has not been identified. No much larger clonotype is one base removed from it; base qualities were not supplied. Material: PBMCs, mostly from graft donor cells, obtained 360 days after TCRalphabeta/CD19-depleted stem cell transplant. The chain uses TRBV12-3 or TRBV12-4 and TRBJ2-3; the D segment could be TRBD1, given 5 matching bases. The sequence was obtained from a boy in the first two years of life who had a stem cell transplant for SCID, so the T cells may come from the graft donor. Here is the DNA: TGTGCCAGCAGTCCCGACAGTCCCCACACAGATACGCAGTATTTT. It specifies CASSPDSPHTDTQYF.